The clone carrying this TCR beta chain was observed many times. This specimen belongs to a study of T cells in Graves' hyperthyroidism and ophthalmopathy. A roughly 10 ml volume of fresh peripheral blood provided the PBMCs. Germline V CDR1 and CDR2: SGHVS, FQNEAQ. This CDR3 has 12 amino acids. Trimming shortened V by 3 bases and J by 8 bases, and 7 bases separated the two germline ends. From RNA transcripts, TCR beta CDR3 regions were amplified. Carried out on the TCR CDR3, a first-round RT-PCR used the HTBI primer set. TCRdb re-called the multiplex PCR reads through MiXCR, storing one row per CDR3 protein. This table has 200,000 to 250,000 distinct CDR3 sequences, around 17% appearing once.

The V gene is TRBV7-8, the J gene TRBJ2-2; TRBD1 is a possible D gene (6 bases). Sequencing was done on a sample of blood. The receptor was isolated from a young woman with Graves' ophthalmopathy. CDR3 sequence reads: CASSLGAGELFF. The CDR3 region has the DNA TGTGCCAGCAGCTTGGGGGCGGGGGAGCTGTTTTTT.